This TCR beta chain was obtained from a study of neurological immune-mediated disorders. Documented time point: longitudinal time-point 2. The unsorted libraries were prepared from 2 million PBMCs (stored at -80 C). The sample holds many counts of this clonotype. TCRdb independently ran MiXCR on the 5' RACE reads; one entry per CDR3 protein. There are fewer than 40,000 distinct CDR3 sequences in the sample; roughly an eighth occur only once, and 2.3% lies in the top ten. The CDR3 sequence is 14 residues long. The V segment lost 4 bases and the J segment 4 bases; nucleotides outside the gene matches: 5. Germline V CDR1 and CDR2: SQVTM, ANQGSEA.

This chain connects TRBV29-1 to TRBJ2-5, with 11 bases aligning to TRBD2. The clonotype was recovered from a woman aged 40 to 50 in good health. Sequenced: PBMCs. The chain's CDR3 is CSVGTSGSGETQYF. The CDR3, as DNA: TGCAGCGTTGGAACTAGCGGGAGTGGAGAGACCCAGTACTTC.